This TCR beta chain comes out of a study of blood T cell repertoires in COVID-19. Generated by immunoSEQ multiplex PCR, the TCRdb table keeps only in-frame clones and is missing some. This table has approximately 50,000 clones, more than 85% appearing once. Source material: peripheral blood. The sequence was obtained from a man aged 45-60 years with active COVID-19.

The CDR3: CASSVGRLPGEQYF. CDR3 nucleotide sequence: TGTGCCAGCAGTGTGGGCCGGTTACCGGGGGAGCAGTACTTC. The J gene is TRBJ2-7, the V gene TRBV2; D perhaps matches TRBD2 (5 bases). V lost 4 bases, J lost 7 bases, and 17 bases lay in between. CDR1 is SNHLY and CDR2 is FYNNEI in the germline V gene. The length of the CDR3 is 14 residues.